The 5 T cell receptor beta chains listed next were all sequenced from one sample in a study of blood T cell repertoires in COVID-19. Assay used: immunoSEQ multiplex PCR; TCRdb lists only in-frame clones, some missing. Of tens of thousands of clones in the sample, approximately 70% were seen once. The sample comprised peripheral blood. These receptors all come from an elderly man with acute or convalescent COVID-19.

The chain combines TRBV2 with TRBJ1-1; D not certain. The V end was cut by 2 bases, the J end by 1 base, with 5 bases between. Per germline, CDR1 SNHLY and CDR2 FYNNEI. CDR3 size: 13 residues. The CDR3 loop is CASSEYRNTEAFF. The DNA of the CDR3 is TGTGCCAGCAGTGAATACAGGAACACTGAAGCTTTCTTT.

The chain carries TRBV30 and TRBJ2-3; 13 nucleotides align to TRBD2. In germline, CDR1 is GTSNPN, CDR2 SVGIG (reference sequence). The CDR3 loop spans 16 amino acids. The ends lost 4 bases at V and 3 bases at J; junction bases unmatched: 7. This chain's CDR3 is CAWIRGLAGATDTQYF. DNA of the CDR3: TGTGCCTGGATCCGAGGACTAGCGGGAGCTACAGATACGCAGTATTTT.

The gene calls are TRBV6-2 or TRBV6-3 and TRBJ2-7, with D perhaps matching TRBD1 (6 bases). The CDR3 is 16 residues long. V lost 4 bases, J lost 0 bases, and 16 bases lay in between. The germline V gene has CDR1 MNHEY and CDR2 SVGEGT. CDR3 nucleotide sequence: TGTGCCAGCAGTTTTCACAGGGCTTCCCTCTCCTACGAGCAGTACTTC. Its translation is CASSFHRASLSYEQYF.

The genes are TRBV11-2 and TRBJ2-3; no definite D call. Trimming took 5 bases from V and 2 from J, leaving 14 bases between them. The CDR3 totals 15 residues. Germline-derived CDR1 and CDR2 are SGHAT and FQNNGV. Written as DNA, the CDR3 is TGTGCCAGCAGCGCTCAGTGGCTAGACACAGATACGCAGTATTTT. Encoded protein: CASSAQWLDTDTQYF.

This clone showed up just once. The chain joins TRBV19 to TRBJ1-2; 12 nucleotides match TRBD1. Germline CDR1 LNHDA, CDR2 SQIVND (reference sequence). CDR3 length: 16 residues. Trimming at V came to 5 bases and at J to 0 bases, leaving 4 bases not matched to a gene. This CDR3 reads CASSRGQGAANYGYTF. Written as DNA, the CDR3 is TGTGCCAGTAGTCGGGGACAGGGGGCGGCTAACTATGGCTACACCTTC.